This T cell receptor beta chain was found in a study of T cell responses to AZD1222 COVID-19 vaccine. Study results and limitations: Only a handful of people who got AZD1222 tested seropositive at baseline. With two AZD1222 doses given, Spike-specific TCR breadth and depth both rose. The sample set comprised mostly white British donors with more females, and clonal diversity was possibly underestimated. Vaccine-related CD4 TCRs covered spike, predominating at 160-218 and 743-854.

The sample holds a few counts of this clone. Antigen unknown. Sequencing was performed with immunoSEQ multiplex PCR; in TCRdb, only in-frame clones are kept and a portion is missing. The data hold about 180,000 clones, with 80% to 90% observed a single time. V was cut by 0 bases and J by 8 bases, with 17 bases left in between. Germline CDR1 SGDLS, CDR2 YYNGEE. This CDR3 has 16 residues. Sequenced here: peripheral blood, sampled on day 0 of AZD1222 vaccination. The clonotype was recovered from an adult in good health. The genes are TRBV9 and TRBJ1-4; D is possibly TRBD1 (5 bases). CDR3 bases: TGTGCCAGCAGCGTAGCGGTCGGGGAGCCAGGGGAAAAACTGTTTTTT. This translates into CASSVAVGEPGEKLFF.